Sequencing of this T cell receptor (beta chain) was carried out in a study of OX40 agonist ivuxolimab in advanced cancers. General study findings and limits: On average, a greater number of expanded clones characterised CD8+ T cells relative to CD4+.

CDR3 length: 15 residues. The V and J ends lost 2 bases and 8 bases respectively, with 13 bases between them. The germline gives CDR1 SGHVS, CDR2 FQNEAQ. Sequencing was performed with immunoSEQ multiplex PCR; in TCRdb, only in-frame clones are kept and a portion is missing. The sample shows 100,000 to 120,000 clones, around 90% of them seen only once. This clone was seen a handful of times. Its antigen is not identified. Systemic immunosuppression or autoimmune disease history was grounds to exclude patients. Blood got drawn at baseline, again on cycle 4 day 1, and then on cycle 7 day 1. The V gene is TRBV7-8, the J gene TRBJ1-6, with D possibly matching TRBD1 (6 bases). The sample consisted of CD4+ or CD8+ T cells sorted from blood, taken in a trial of the OX40 agonist ivuxolimab. The receptor comes from an adult with an advanced solid tumor such as melanoma, head and neck, liver or kidney cancer. CDR3 protein: CASSLSRGPDSPLHF. The CDR3 region has the DNA TGTGCCAGCAGCTTAAGTCGGGGGCCTGATTCACCCCTCCACTTT.